The 9 T cell receptor beta chains reported below all come from one sample, sequenced in a study of beta chain features in type 1 diabetes. The authors reverse transcribed all of the isolated RNA, so sequencing captured expressed TCRB transcripts. Assay used: immunoSEQ multiplex PCR; TCRdb lists only in-frame clones, some missing. The sample includes around 500,000 clones, approximately 30% of them seen just once. Sequencing was done on a sample of naive CD4+ T cells from blood. All receptors derive from a man between 18 and 29 years old in good health.

The count of this clone is one. The chain uses TRBV28 and TRBJ1-2; unclear D gene. CDR1 is MDHEN and CDR2 is SYDVKM in the germline V gene. Trimming took 4 bases from V and 7 from J, leaving 7 bases between them. The CDR3 length is 11 residues. The CDR3 region has the DNA TGTGCCAGCAGTTGGCGCCTTGGCTACACCTTC. Translated: CASSWRLGYTF.

This rearrangement joins TRBV5-1 to TRBJ1-1; 10 bases map to TRBD1. J was trimmed by 1 base and V by 3 bases; bases with no gene match: 6. The CDR3 covers 16 residues. Per the germline V gene, CDR1 is SGHRS and CDR2 is YFSETQ. CDR3 region: CASSSSTGGANTEAFF. The CDR3 DNA sequence: TGCGCCAGCAGCTCCTCGACAGGGGGCGCGAACACTGAAGCTTTCTTT.

The chain has TRBV7-2 and TRBJ1-2; 9 nucleotides line up with TRBD1. The V and J ends lost 6 bases and 7 bases, in that order; junction bases with no gene match: 9. The CDR3 length is 14 residues. Germline lookup yields CDR1 SGHTA and CDR2 FQGNSA. CDR3 region: CASRGTGMNRGYTF. The CDR3 DNA reads as TGTGCCAGCAGGGGGACAGGGATGAATCGTGGCTACACCTTC.

DNA of the CDR3: TGTGCCAGCAGCCGTCAGGGAAATAATGGCTACACCTTC. It is translated as CASSRQGNNGYTF. The V call is TRBV7-2, the J call TRBJ1-2, with D perhaps TRBD1 (5 bases). This CDR3 is built from 13 residues. Germline V gene lookup returns CDR1 SGHTA and CDR2 FQGNSA. V dropped 5 bases and J dropped 6 bases, with 13 bases sitting between them.

This chain links TRBV5-1 with TRBJ2-1, with a weak D call TRBD2 (5 bases). The CDR3 contains 14 residues. In germline, CDR1 is SGHRS, CDR2 YFSETQ. V was cut by 4 bases and J by 5 bases, with 13 bases left in between. The CDR3 reads CASSLGEYHNEQFF. The CDR3 DNA sequence: TGCGCCAGCAGCCTCGGGGAGTACCACAATGAGCAGTTCTTC.

The chain is built from TRBV29-1 and TRBJ1-1; TRBD1 aligns across 11 bases. The CDR3 consists of 12 residues. J gave up 9 bases and V 5 bases, and 5 bases lay outside the gene matches. CDR1 is SQVTM, CDR2 ANQGSEA, per germline. CDR3 DNA sequence: TGCAGCGTTTGGACAGGGGGCGTTCAAGCTTTCTTT. Its translation is CSVWTGGVQAFF.

The chain is built from TRBV29-1 and TRBJ2-3; maybe TRBD1 (6 bases). Germline CDR1 reads SQVTM; CDR2 reads ANQGSEA. V lost 6 bases to trimming and J lost 1 base, with 17 bases between them. The CDR3 length is 15 residues. The chain's CDR3 is CSVRIFRQGTDTQYF. In DNA form, the CDR3 reads TGCAGCGTCCGCATTTTCCGACAGGGCACAGATACGCAGTATTTT.

The chain employs TRBV7-2 and TRBJ2-1; 11 positions agree with TRBD2. The CDR3 consists of 15 residues. Germline V lookup: CDR1 SGHTA, CDR2 FQGNSA. The J segment lost 8 bases and the V segment lost 2 bases, leaving 5 bases of the junction unmatched. This chain's CDR3 is CASSLRTSGSYEQFF. In DNA, the CDR3 is TGTGCCAGCAGCTTACGAACTAGCGGGAGTTATGAGCAGTTCTTC.

This clone was seen a few times. The CDR3 nucleotides are TGCAGCGCAGAGACGACAGCGAACACTGAAGCTTTCTTT. It translates to CSAETTANTEAFF. The rearrangement joins TRBV29-1 to TRBJ1-1; tentatively, D is TRBD1 (5 bases). The CDR3 has 13 amino acids. The germline V gene has CDR1 SQVTM and CDR2 ANQGSEA. Trimming left V 7 bases short and J 1 base short, with 13 bases between.